The source of this T cell receptor (beta chain) is a study of blood T cell repertoires in COVID-19 (dated by TCRdb to the early 2020s). A note on the overall study: Samples from collaborators originated in the United States, Italy and Spain and spanned both the acute and convalescent phases of COVID-19. The material from the prospective study consisted of cDNA or gDNA derived from T cells, B-cell-depleted T cells, or PBMCs. Deeply sampled blood TCRbeta repertoires from subjects exposed to, actively infected with, or recovered from COVID-19 were included in the dataset. A freely available public database, intended as a resource for researchers studying the immune response to SARS-CoV-2, is where the repertoires were released. The samples were drawn from the first 160 participants of the ongoing ImmuneRACE study and from 1,254 subjects provided by 6 global collaborators. A de-identified subject ID, COVID-19 status, age in years and sex were almost always included in the sample metadata. Where available, HLA class I and class II types were taken from metadata supplied by the sample provider and were not determined by assay-based typing. Beyond this particular receptor, the publication reports: How much clinical and demographic metadata was included differed by source and by participant, and the metadata was provided uncurated.

Collaborating institutions collected whole blood in K2EDTA tubes following their own protocols. For TCRbeta analysis, collaborator samples were shipped as frozen whole blood, as isolated PBMCs, or as DNA extracted from either sample type. Sequences SGHAT (CDR1) and FQNNGV (CDR2) are obtained from the germline V gene. The CDR3, cysteine through phenylalanine, is 14 amino acids long. Only CDR3 DNA remains: 42 bases, in frame from the first base. Trimming costs V 1 base and J 3 bases, and their ends lie 9 bases apart. As for this clone: It lacks a known antigen. The input lacks base qualities; no much larger clone sits a single base away.

TCRbeta CDR3 regions were amplified from genomic DNA using the immunoSEQ Assay, a bias-controlled multiplex PCR. As for the authors' bioinformatics: The number of nucleated cells in each sample was estimated from the amplification of reference gene primers within the assay. To quantify the absolute abundance of each unique TCRbeta CDR3 rearrangement, sequence reads were collapsed and filtered. For each sample, productive Simpson clonality was calculated as the square root of Simpson's diversity index over productive rearrangements. Entries here come from immuneACCESS through TCRdb and include only in-frame sequences with V and J called. Some clones fail to appear in such tables; in the studies checked, an unresolved V gene covers under half of the shortfall, and the cause of the remainder is unknown. From that table come the V and J calls and clone size; the DNA was used to work out D and trimming. The sample table holds under 250,000 clones, of which approximately 81% were seen once. The ten largest clones add up to around 8% of the sample.

This chain is built from TRBV11-2 and TRBJ1-1; D gene: possibly TRBD1, on 5 matching bases. The specimen was peripheral blood. This clonotype originated in an elderly woman with acute or convalescent COVID-19. The CDR3 corresponds to CASSLAGGDTEAFF. The DNA sequence is given as TGTGCCAGCAGCTTAGCTGGGGGGGACACTGAAGCTTTCTTT.